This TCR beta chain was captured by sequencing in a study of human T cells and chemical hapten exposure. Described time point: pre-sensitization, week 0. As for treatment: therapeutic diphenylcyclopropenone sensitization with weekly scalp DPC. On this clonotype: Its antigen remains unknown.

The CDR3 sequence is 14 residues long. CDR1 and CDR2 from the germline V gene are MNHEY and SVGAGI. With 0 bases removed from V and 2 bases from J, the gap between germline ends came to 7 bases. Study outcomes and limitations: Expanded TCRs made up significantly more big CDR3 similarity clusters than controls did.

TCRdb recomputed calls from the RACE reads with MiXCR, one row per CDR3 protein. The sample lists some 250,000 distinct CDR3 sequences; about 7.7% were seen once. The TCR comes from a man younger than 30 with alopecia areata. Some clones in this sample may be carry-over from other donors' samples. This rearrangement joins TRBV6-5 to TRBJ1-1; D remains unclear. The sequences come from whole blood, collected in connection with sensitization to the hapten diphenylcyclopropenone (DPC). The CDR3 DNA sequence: TGTGCCAGCAGTTACTCTTTCAGAAACACTGAAGCTTTCTTT. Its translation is CASSYSFRNTEAFF.